This T cell receptor beta chain was identified in a study of blood T cell repertoires in COVID-19. Study at large: Collection of acute and convalescent COVID-19 samples took place in the United States, Italy and Spain. T cells, B-cell-depleted T cells, or PBMCs supplied cDNA or gDNA.

Across 20 to 25 US areas, participants ranged in age from 18 to 89 years. Clinical histories supplied by participants themselves formed the basis of cohort assignment. This table comes from immunoSEQ multiplex PCR, and its TCRdb copy is limited to in-frame clones, with some not included. The sample has 100,000 or so clones, around 86% seen once. With 9 bases removed from V and 3 bases from J, the gap between germline ends came to 12 bases. Germline CDR1 and CDR2: MDHEN and SYDVKM. CDR3 length: 13 residues. Sample: PBMCs or T cells enriched from blood (not recorded which). V is TRBV28 and J is TRBJ2-1, with a possible D match to TRBD1 (5 bases). The TCR was taken from a woman between 50 and 59 years old who had recovered from COVID-19. The CDR3 DNA sequence: TGTGCCAGTGAGGACACCCTCTACAATGAGCAGTTCTTC. It yields the protein CASEDTLYNEQFF.